These 15 T cell receptor beta chains share one sample of origin, sequenced in a study of T cell responses to AZD1222 COVID-19 vaccine. Sequenced by immunoSEQ multiplex PCR; TCRdb stores in-frame clones only, minus some. The sample records some 180,000 clones, nearly 95% being singletons. Sequencing was performed on peripheral blood, taken 28 days after the second AZD1222 dose. The receptors come from an adult who received the AZD1222 COVID-19 vaccine.

This chain connects TRBV20-1 to TRBJ2-1; D gene unclear. V lost 3 bases, J lost 7 bases, and 13 bases lay in between. CDR1 and CDR2 (germline): DFQATT, SNEGSKA (reference sequence). This CDR3 region has 13 residues. The CDR3, as DNA: TGCAGTGCTAGTGGCCAAGGGAATAATGAGCAGTTCTTC. This codes for CSASGQGNNEQFF.

This chain uses TRBV27 with TRBJ2-4; 13 bases fit TRBD2. The V gene end was trimmed by 6 bases and the J gene end by 1 base; junction bases not matched to a gene: 6. CDR1 and CDR2 from the germline V gene are MNHEY and SMNVEV (reference sequence). There are 17 residues in the CDR3. CDR3 sequence reads: CASRQLAGGPAKNIQYF. CDR3 nucleotide sequence: TGTGCCAGCAGACAACTAGCGGGGGGGCCGGCCAAAAACATTCAGTACTTC.

The V gene is TRBV12-3 or TRBV12-4, the J gene TRBJ2-7; no clear D. The CDR3 spans 12 residues. Trimming removed 3 bases from V and 3 bases from J, with 6 bases in between. The CDR3 loop reads CASSFTFYEQYF. The CDR3 DNA reads as TGTGCCAGCAGTTTCACCTTCTACGAGCAGTACTTC.

This chain joins TRBV7-9 and TRBJ2-7; a possible D gene is TRBD1 (5 bases). Deletions cut 4 bases from V and 2 bases from J, with 12 bases between. This CDR3 is 14 amino acids long. The germline CDR1 and CDR2 sequences are SEHNR and FQNEAQ (reference sequence). CDR3 bases: TGTGCCAGCAGCTCGAGACAGCCCGCCTACGAGCAGTACTTC. This translates into CASSSRQPAYEQYF.

This chain joins TRBV5-1 and TRBJ2-2; D uncertain. Germline assignment: CDR1 SGHRS and CDR2 YFSETQ. CDR3 size: 16 residues. V lost 0 bases and J 0 bases, leaving 9 bases between the germline ends. Here the CDR3 reads CASSLEVLANTGELFF. The CDR3 coding sequence is TGCGCCAGCAGCTTGGAGGTCCTCGCGAACACCGGGGAGCTGTTTTTT.

The rearrangement joins TRBV14 to TRBJ1-1; D unresolved. Trimming shortened V by 0 bases and J by 6 bases, and 8 bases separated the two germline ends. From germline, CDR1 is SGHDN and CDR2 FVKESK. This CDR3 is 13 amino acids long. The CDR3 DNA reads as TGTGCCAGCAGCCAAGAATCGTCTTCTGAAGCTTTCTTT. This translates into CASSQESSSEAFF.

This clone was detected once. The gene calls are TRBV7-3 and TRBJ1-6; 7 bases line up with TRBD1. Germline V lookup: CDR1 SGHTA, CDR2 FQGTGA. The CDR3 is 15 residues long. After removal of 5 bases from V and 6 bases from J, the junction contained 7 bases not matched to a gene. In nucleotides, the CDR3 is TGTGCCAGCAGCCAGACCGGGACAGTTAATTCACCCCTCCACTTT. This encodes CASSQTGTVNSPLHF.

This clone appeared a few times. The chain recombines TRBV5-1 with TRBJ1-4, with D maybe TRBD1 (6 bases). The CDR3 is 15 amino acids. Germline lookup yields CDR1 SGHRS and CDR2 YFSETQ. Trimming pared 6 bases from V and 3 bases from J, leaving 15 bases between. The CDR3 loop is CASKGIGGPNEKLFF. CDR3 bases: TGCGCCAGCAAGGGAATAGGGGGACCTAATGAAAAACTGTTTTTT.

The table lists this clone with a count of one. The genes are TRBV7-2 and TRBJ1-1, with D tentatively TRBD1 (5 bases). The CDR3 is 14 residues long. Trimming removed 6 bases from V and 4 bases from J, with 15 bases in between. Per germline, CDR1 SGHTA and CDR2 FQGNSA. CDR3 bases: TGTGCCAGCAGTCGTCCGACCGGGGGCACTGAAGCTTTCTTT. Translated, it gives CASSRPTGGTEAFF.

This clone was seen ten or more times. This CDR3 is CASRLGGYGAFF. The CDR3 DNA is TGTGCCAGCAGGTTGGGGGGCTACGGAGCTTTCTTT. The gene calls are TRBV11-2 and TRBJ1-1, with D possibly being TRBD1 (6 bases). The CDR3 has 12 amino acids. V dropped 6 bases and J dropped 10 bases, with 15 bases sitting between them. CDR1 and CDR2 from the germline V gene are SGHAT and FQNNGV. The whole variable domain, filled in from reference TRBV11-2 and TRBJ1-1, reads EAGVAQSPRYKIIEKRQSVAFWCNPISGHATLYWYQQILGQGPKLLIQFQNNGVVDDSQLPKDRFSAERLKGVDSTLKIQPAKLEDSAVYLCASRLGGYGAFFGQGTRLTVV.

A note on this clone: The same CDR3 is also encoded by other DNA sequences in this sample. The chain is built from TRBV12-3 or TRBV12-4 and TRBJ1-1; D is uncertain. This CDR3 has 13 amino acids. V was cut by 0 bases and J by 1 base, with 3 bases left in between. CDR3 DNA: TGTGCCAGCAGTTTAGCGAGGAACACTGAAGCTTTCTTT. Translated, it gives CASSLARNTEAFF.

About this clone: This same CDR3 is encoded by further DNA sequences in the sample. V gene TRBV7-2 combines with J gene TRBJ1-5; D not certain. The CDR3 sequence is 13 residues long. With 2 bases removed from V and 4 bases from J, the gap between germline ends came to 6 bases. The germline V gene encodes CDR1 SGHTA and CDR2 FQGNSA. The CDR3 DNA sequence: TGTGCCAGCAGCTTACAAGGTAATCAGCCCCAGCATTTT. Its protein product is CASSLQGNQPQHF.

The J gene is TRBJ1-5, the V gene TRBV27; 9 positions match TRBD1. The V gene end was trimmed by 6 bases and the J gene end by 4 bases; junction bases not matched to a gene: 7. Germline values: CDR1 MNHEY, CDR2 SMNVEV (reference sequence). CDR3 length: 15 amino acids. CDR3 protein: CASSWTGDLNQPQHF. CDR3 DNA: TGTGCCAGCAGCTGGACAGGGGATCTAAATCAGCCCCAGCATTTT.

The chain links TRBV24-1 to TRBJ2-1; the D gene is possibly TRBD2 (6 bases). Trimming stripped 0 bases from V and 2 bases from J, with 19 bases between. CDR1 is KGHDR and CDR2 is SFDVKD in the germline V gene. The CDR3 runs 19 residues. CDR3 region: CATSDLPITAAGPYNEQFF. As DNA, the CDR3 is TGTGCCACCAGTGATTTGCCGATTACCGCGGCGGGGCCCTACAATGAGCAGTTCTTC.

This clone was observed a few times. The chain joins TRBV28 to TRBJ1-4; unclear D gene. Germline V gene lookup returns CDR1 MDHEN and CDR2 SYDVKM. The CDR3 runs to 14 residues. Trimming took 4 bases from V and 8 from J, leaving 14 bases between them. The chain's CDR3 is CASSYTGEREKLFF. For the CDR3, the DNA is TGTGCCAGCAGTTACACGGGAGAGCGGGAAAAACTGTTTTTT.